This TCR beta chain emerged from a study of cytomegalovirus exposure and HLA in healthy donors. Only one count was recorded for this clone. What it binds is unknown. This CDR3 is built from 15 residues. The germline V gene has CDR1 LGHNA and CDR2 YSLEER. V dropped 4 bases and J dropped 7; count of bases not matched to a gene: 6. Overall study findings and caveats: An analysis that was carried out later associated 16,000 or so TCR beta sequences with HLA alleles at 0.05 false discovery rate. Being productive about 87% or about 30% of the time was typical of most TCR beta V segments in an earlier analysis.

Researchers ran the PCR with 60 Vbeta and 13 Jbeta primers. TCRdb keeps only in-frame clones here, not all; method: immunoSEQ multiplex PCR. The sample has 85,000 to 130,000 clones; about 79% are singletons. The sample taken for sequencing was PBMCs. This TCR was recovered from a female donor in good health and CMV-seropositive. V and J are TRBV4-3 and TRBJ2-1; 11 bases agree with TRBD2. This CDR3 reads CASSLTSGADNEQFF. In DNA, the CDR3 is TGCGCCAGCAGCCTGACTAGCGGGGCGGATAATGAGCAGTTCTTC.